A selection of T cell receptor beta chains follows, all from one sample in a study of shared clonotypes between healthy human individuals. Measured with immunoSEQ multiplex PCR; TCRdb has only the in-frame clones, and not every one. The sample has around 340,000 clones; about 70% are singletons. What was sequenced was memory CD4+ T cells sorted from blood. Receptor source: a man aged 25-40 years in good health. Both conserved end residues are trimmed from each CDR3. The D gene is left open where the match is weak.

d_gene: NA
v_gene: TRBV19
CDR3aa: ASKSHKNYEQY

d_gene: TRBD2
v_gene: TRBV7-9
CDR3aa: ASSSGLAATHTDTQY

d_gene: TRBD1
v_gene: TRBV27
CDR3aa: ASSYDRGQETQY

d_gene: NA
v_gene: TRBV5-1
CDR3aa: ASSPTGGGYEQY

d_gene: NA
v_gene: TRBV28
CDR3aa: ASRGQLTNYGYT

d_gene: NA
v_gene: TRBV27
CDR3aa: ASSFDRSYEQY

d_gene: NA
v_gene: TRBV6-1
CDR3aa: ASRWSTGPQH

d_gene: NA
v_gene: TRBV6-1
CDR3aa: AAKDGSSYEQY

d_gene: NA
v_gene: TRBV7-6
CDR3aa: ASSLGGANQPQH

d_gene: TRBD1
v_gene: TRBV9
CDR3aa: ASSVGGTGTNEQF

d_gene: NA
v_gene: TRBV6-6
CDR3aa: ASNNRGAGKVYGYT

d_gene: NA
v_gene: TRBV6-1
CDR3aa: ASSSDRAYEQY

d_gene: TRBD2
v_gene: TRBV5-1
CDR3aa: ASRTSGRNNEQF

d_gene: NA
v_gene: TRBV10-3
CDR3aa: ALRAGQTLDTQY

d_gene: NA
v_gene: TRBV5-1
CDR3aa: ASSAEPGTPNEQF

d_gene: TRBD2
v_gene: TRBV5-4
CDR3aa: ASSRGSSGSYNEQF

d_gene: NA
v_gene: TRBV20-1
CDR3aa: SADDPTEAF

d_gene: NA
v_gene: TRBV9
CDR3aa: ASSATDQGWEQY

d_gene: TRBD2
v_gene: TRBV18
CDR3aa: ASSPPSGGLTDTQY

d_gene: TRBD1
v_gene: TRBV5-1
CDR3aa: ASSPEAGGVEQF

d_gene: NA
v_gene: TRBV14
CDR3aa: ASSLGSRVEFLGPFYEKLF

d_gene: NA
v_gene: TRBV2
CDR3aa: ASSDRMGNQPQH

d_gene: TRBD1
v_gene: TRBV5-1
CDR3aa: ASSPRDRGLDYTQY

d_gene: NA
v_gene: TRBV30
CDR3aa: AWGLAYEQY

d_gene: NA
v_gene: TRBV5-4
CDR3aa: ASSWPQGTDTQY

d_gene: NA
v_gene: TRBV19
CDR3aa: ASRPAGTDTQY

d_gene: NA
v_gene: TRBV4-3
CDR3aa: ASSQVGRTSTDTQY

d_gene: NA
v_gene: TRBV28
CDR3aa: ASSLYVGSGTGELF

d_gene: NA
v_gene: TRBV29-1
CDR3aa: SVWGSGETQY

d_gene: TRBD2
v_gene: TRBV4-3
CDR3aa: ASSQAPGLGLGEQY

d_gene: NA
v_gene: TRBV7-2
CDR3aa: ASSLGPGVGTDTQY

d_gene: NA
v_gene: TRBV28
CDR3aa: ASSSIGRATDTQY

d_gene: NA
v_gene: TRBV6-1
CDR3aa: ATQPSYYGYT

d_gene: TRBD2
v_gene: TRBV9
CDR3aa: ASSEALAGARAGELF

d_gene: TRBD1
v_gene: TRBV27
CDR3aa: ASSNLGTGNTGELF

d_gene: TRBD1
v_gene: TRBV2
CDR3aa: ASHNRQGANSPLH

d_gene: TRBD2
v_gene: TRBV9
CDR3aa: ASSVRGGSAEHEQF

d_gene: TRBD1
v_gene: TRBV18
CDR3aa: ASSQGQGASGNTIY

d_gene: NA
v_gene: TRBV7-8
CDR3aa: ASSSPGGGNQPQH

d_gene: TRBD2
v_gene: TRBV27
CDR3aa: ASSFLTFGLAGEEQY

d_gene: TRBD2
v_gene: TRBV18
CDR3aa: ASSPGLAAPGETQY

d_gene: NA
v_gene: TRBV20-1
CDR3aa: SARDGYEQY

d_gene: NA
v_gene: TRBV21-1
CDR3aa: ASSKGRESGRQETQY

d_gene: TRBD1
v_gene: TRBV2
CDR3aa: ASSPQGALF

d_gene: NA
v_gene: TRBV19
CDR3aa: ASSFRAGANVLT

d_gene: NA
v_gene: TRBV7-8
CDR3aa: ASSLGEPYNEQF

d_gene: NA
v_gene: TRBV6-5
CDR3aa: ASSSLLIHSGNTIY

d_gene: NA
v_gene: TRBV15
CDR3aa: ATSRDGASTDTQY

d_gene: TRBD1
v_gene: TRBV19
CDR3aa: ASSIDREQGPH

d_gene: TRBD1
v_gene: TRBV6-9
CDR3aa: ASSYPKRTGGFNPGELF

d_gene: NA
v_gene: TRBV19
CDR3aa: ASSGVRGTDTQY

d_gene: NA
v_gene: TRBV7-2
CDR3aa: ASSLGGTGELF

d_gene: TRBD2
v_gene: TRBV30
CDR3aa: AWTRGGGLDTQY

d_gene: NA
v_gene: TRBV7-3
CDR3aa: ASSLDFSEQF

d_gene: NA
v_gene: TRBV28
CDR3aa: ASYEGSSGNTIY